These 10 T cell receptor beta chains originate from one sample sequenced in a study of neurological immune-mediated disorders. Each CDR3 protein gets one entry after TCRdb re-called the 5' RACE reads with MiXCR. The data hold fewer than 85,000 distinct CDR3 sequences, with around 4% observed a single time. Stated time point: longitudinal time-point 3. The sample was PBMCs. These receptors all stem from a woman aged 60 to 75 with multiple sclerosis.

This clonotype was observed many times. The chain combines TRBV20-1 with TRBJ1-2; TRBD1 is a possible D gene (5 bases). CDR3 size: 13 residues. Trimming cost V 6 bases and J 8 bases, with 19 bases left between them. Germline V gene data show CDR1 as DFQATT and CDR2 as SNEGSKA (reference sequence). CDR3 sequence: CSAPRDGRGGYTF. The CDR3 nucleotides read TGCAGTGCCCCCAGGGACGGCCGTGGGGGCTACACCTTC.

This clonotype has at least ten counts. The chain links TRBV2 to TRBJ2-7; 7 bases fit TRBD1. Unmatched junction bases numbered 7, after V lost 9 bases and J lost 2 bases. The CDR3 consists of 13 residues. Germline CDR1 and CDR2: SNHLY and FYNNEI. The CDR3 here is CARIRDSAYEQYF. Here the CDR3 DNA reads TGTGCCAGAATCCGGGACAGCGCCTACGAGCAGTACTTC. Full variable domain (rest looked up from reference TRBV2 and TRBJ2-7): EPEVTQTPSHQVTQMGQEVILRCVPISNHLYFYWYRQILGQKVEFLVSFYNNEISEKSEIFDDQFSVERPDGSNFTLKIRSTKLEDSAMYFCARIRDSAYEQYFGPGTRLTVT.

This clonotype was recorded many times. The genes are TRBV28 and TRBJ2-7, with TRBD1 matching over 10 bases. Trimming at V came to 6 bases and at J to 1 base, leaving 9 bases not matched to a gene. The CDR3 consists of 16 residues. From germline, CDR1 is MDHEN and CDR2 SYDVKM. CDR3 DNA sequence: TGTGCCAGCAGCTTCGATTTGGGACAGGGGTCCTACGAGCAGTACTTC. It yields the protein CASSFDLGQGSYEQYF.

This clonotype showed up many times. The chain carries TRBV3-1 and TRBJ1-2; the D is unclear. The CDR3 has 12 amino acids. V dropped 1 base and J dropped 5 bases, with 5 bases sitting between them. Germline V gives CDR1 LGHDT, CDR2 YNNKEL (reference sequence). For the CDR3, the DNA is TGTGCCAGCAGCCAAGTCGGGTATGGCTACACCTTC. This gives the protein CASSQVGYGYTF.

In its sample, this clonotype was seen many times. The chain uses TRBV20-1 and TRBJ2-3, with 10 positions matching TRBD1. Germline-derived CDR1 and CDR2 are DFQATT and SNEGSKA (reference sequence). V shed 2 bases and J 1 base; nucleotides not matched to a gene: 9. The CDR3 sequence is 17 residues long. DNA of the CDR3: TGCAGTGCTAGAACCCCCTTAGGACAGGGGGGCACAGATACGCAGTATTTT. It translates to CSARTPLGQGGTDTQYF.

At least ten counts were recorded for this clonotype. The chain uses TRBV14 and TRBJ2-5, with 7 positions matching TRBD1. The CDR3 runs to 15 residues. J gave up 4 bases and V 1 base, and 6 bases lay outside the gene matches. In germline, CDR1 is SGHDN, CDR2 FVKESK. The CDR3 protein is CASSQVRTGGETQYF. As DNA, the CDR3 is TGTGCCAGCAGCCAAGTAAGGACAGGAGGAGAGACCCAGTACTTC.

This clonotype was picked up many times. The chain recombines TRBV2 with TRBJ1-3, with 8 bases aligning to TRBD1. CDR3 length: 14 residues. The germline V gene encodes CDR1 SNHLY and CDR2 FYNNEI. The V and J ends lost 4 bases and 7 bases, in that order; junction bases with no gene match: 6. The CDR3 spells CASSGQGSRNTIYF. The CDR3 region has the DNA TGTGCCAGCAGTGGACAGGGGAGCAGGAACACCATATATTTT.

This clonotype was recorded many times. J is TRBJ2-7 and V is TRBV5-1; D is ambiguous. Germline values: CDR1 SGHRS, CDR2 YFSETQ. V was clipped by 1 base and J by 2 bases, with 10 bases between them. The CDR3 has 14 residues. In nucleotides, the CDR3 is TGCGCCAGCAGCTTGAGTTACAGAGCCTACGAGCAGTACTTC. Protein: CASSLSYRAYEQYF.

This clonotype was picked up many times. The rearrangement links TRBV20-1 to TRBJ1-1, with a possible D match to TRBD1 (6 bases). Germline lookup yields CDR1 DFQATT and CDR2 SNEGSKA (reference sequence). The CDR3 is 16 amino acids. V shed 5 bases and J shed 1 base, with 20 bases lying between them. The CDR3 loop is CSAGQLPRGRNTEAFF. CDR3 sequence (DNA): TGCAGTGCTGGTCAACTCCCCCGGGGGCGGAACACTGAAGCTTTCTTT.

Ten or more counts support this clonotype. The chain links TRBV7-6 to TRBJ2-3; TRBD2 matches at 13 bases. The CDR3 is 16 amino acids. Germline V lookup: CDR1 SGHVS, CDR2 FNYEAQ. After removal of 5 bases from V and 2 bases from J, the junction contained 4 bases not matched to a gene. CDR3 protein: CASSRTSGGNTDTQYF. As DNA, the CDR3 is TGTGCCAGCAGCCGGACTAGCGGGGGTAACACAGATACGCAGTATTTT.